This T cell receptor (beta chain) was recorded in a study of OX40 agonist ivuxolimab in advanced cancers. About the study: Patients took ivuxolimab, an agonistic anti-OX40 (CD134) antibody. At doses from 0.01 to 10 mg/kg, patients were given intravenous ivuxolimab every 2 weeks. Age averaged around 54 years (range roughly 23 to 79), and approximately 80% were male. General study points: Expanded clones tended on average to be more numerous among CD8+ T cells than CD4+.

For this clone: What it binds is not known.

Trimming cost V 6 bases and J 2 bases, with 13 bases left between them. This CDR3 has 14 amino acids. CDR1 MNHEY and CDR2 SVGAGI come from the germline V gene. The assay was immunoSEQ multiplex PCR, and TCRdb's table has in-frame clones only and misses some. Found here are over 150,000 clones, roughly 94% of them singletons; the top ten hold around 0.31%. The rearrangement joins TRBV6-5 to TRBJ2-5; D possibly corresponds to TRBD2 (5 bases). This receptor was identified in an adult with an advanced solid tumor such as melanoma, head and neck, liver or kidney cancer. Source: CD4+ or CD8+ T cells sorted from blood, taken in a trial of the OX40 agonist ivuxolimab. In DNA, the CDR3 is TGTGCCAGCAGCCTACTCGGGGTACAAGAGACCCAGTACTTC. It specifies CASSLLGVQETQYF.